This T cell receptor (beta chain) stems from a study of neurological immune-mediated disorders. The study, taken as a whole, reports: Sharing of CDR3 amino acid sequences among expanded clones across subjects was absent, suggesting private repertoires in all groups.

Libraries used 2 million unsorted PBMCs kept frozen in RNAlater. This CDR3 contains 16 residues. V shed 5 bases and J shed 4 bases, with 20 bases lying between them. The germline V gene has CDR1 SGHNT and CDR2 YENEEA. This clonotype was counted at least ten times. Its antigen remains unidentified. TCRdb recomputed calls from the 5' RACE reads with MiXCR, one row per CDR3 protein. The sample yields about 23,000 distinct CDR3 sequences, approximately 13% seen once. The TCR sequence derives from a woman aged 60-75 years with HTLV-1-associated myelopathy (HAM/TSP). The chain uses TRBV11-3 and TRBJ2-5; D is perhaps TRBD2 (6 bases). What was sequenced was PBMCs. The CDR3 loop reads CASSPAEGGGGETQYF. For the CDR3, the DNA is TGTGCCAGCAGCCCGGCCGAGGGAGGTGGGGGAGAGACCCAGTACTTC.